This passage covers 31 T cell receptor beta chains from one sample sequenced in a study of blood T cell repertoires in COVID-19. TCRdb's copy holds only in-frame clones and misses some; the assay was immunoSEQ multiplex PCR. The sample lists about 490,000 clones, 70% to 90% occurring once. The source material was peripheral blood. Receptor source: a human donor in a cohort sampled during active COVID-19.

This clone was picked up one time. This chain joins TRBV5-1 and TRBJ1-6, with unresolved D. V lost 4 bases, J lost 7 bases, and 12 bases lay in between. Looked up from germline, CDR1 is SGHRS and CDR2 is YFSETQ. CDR3 length: 14 residues. Written as DNA, the CDR3 is TGCGCCAGCAGCATCGAACAGAGAAATTCACCCCTCCACTTT. Its protein is CASSIEQRNSPLHF.

The rearrangement joins TRBV3-1 (or the pseudogene TRBV3-2) to TRBJ2-3; possibly TRBD2 for D (5 bases). Deletions cut 0 bases from V and 6 bases from J, with 13 bases between. Germline V gives CDR1 LGHDT, CDR2 YNNKEL (reference sequence). The CDR3 loop spans 15 amino acids. In DNA, the CDR3 is TGTGCCAGCAGCCAAGATGGGAGCGCACGGGATACGCAGTATTTT. Encoded protein: CASSQDGSARDTQYF.

The J gene is TRBJ1-1, the V gene TRBV12-3 or TRBV12-4; TRBD1 agrees at 7 bases. The junction had 6 bases not matched to a gene; V was cut back by 10 bases and J by 1 base. CDR3 length equals 13 residues. CDR3 nucleotides: TGTGCCACTTTAAGGACAGGGAACACTGAAGCTTTCTTT. Its protein product is CATLRTGNTEAFF.

This clone was recorded only once. This sequence joins TRBV15 and TRBJ2-5, with 8 bases identical to TRBD1. V was clipped by 0 bases and J by 5 bases; unmatched bases: 8. The CDR3 extends over 16 amino acids. Germline values: CDR1 LNHNV, CDR2 YYDKDF (reference sequence). CDR3 sequence (DNA): TGTGCCACCAGCAGAGAGGCGGCAGGGGGCTTCGAGACCCAGTACTTC. Its translation: CATSREAAGGFETQYF.

This chain connects TRBV28 to TRBJ1-5; D unresolved. CDR3 length: 12 residues. Germline CDR1 is MDHEN and CDR2 is SYDVKM. V lost 4 bases and J 6 bases, leaving 7 bases between the germline ends. The DNA of the CDR3 is TGTGCCAGCAGTTGGCCGGGTCAGCCCCAGCATTTT. It codes for CASSWPGQPQHF.

The chain uses TRBV6-5 and TRBJ2-2; D unclear. V was trimmed by 5 bases and J by 3 bases, leaving 13 bases between them. This CDR3 contains 15 residues. Per germline, CDR1 MNHEY and CDR2 SVGAGI. For the CDR3, the DNA is TGTGCCAGCAGTCTAAACGGGTTGCACACCGGGGAGCTGTTTTTT. Residues: CASSLNGLHTGELFF.

This sequence joins TRBV9 and TRBJ1-3; 9 nucleotides line up with TRBD1. Germline CDR1 SGDLS, CDR2 YYNGEE. Trimming took 2 bases from V and 4 from J; bases not matched to a gene: 4. The CDR3 contains 15 residues. Written as DNA, the CDR3 is TGTGCCAGCAGCGTTAGGACAGGGGACGGAAACACCATATATTTT. Translating it yields CASSVRTGDGNTIYF.

The chain recombines TRBV19 with TRBJ2-5, with TRBD2 as a possible D gene (5 bases). Per the germline V gene, CDR1 is LNHDA and CDR2 is SQIVND (reference sequence). The CDR3 is 13 amino acids. V was trimmed by 4 bases and J by 5 bases, leaving 11 bases between them. The CDR3 nucleotides are TGTGCCAGTAGTACGGGGTTAAGGGAGACCCAGTACTTC. Translation gives CASSTGLRETQYF.

The CDR3 is CASSPPAGARYEQYF. The DNA for the CDR3 is TGTGCCAGCAGTCCCCCGGCGGGGGCGCGTTACGAGCAGTACTTC. The chain is built from TRBV28 and TRBJ2-7; D may be TRBD2 (7 bases). Germline CDR1 is MDHEN and CDR2 is SYDVKM. V was cut by 5 bases and J by 4 bases, with 18 bases left in between. The CDR3 length is 15 residues.

The chain uses TRBV3-1 (or the pseudogene TRBV3-2) and TRBJ2-7, with 13 bases lining up with TRBD2. V lost 3 bases, J lost 2 bases, and 10 bases stayed unmatched. This CDR3 is built from 18 residues. CDR1 LGHDT and CDR2 YNNKEL come from the germline V gene (reference sequence). In nucleotides, the CDR3 is TGTGCCAGCAGCCATCCTCCCGGACTAGCGGGAGCAACCTACGAGCAGTACTTC. Amino acid sequence: CASSHPPGLAGATYEQYF.

The chain is built from TRBV19 and TRBJ1-3; D is undetermined. Germline assignment: CDR1 LNHDA and CDR2 SQIVND (reference sequence). CDR3 length: 12 residues. The V gene lost 3 bases and the J gene lost 3 bases, with 3 bases spanning the gap. The CDR3 loop reads CASSILGNTIYF. CDR3 DNA sequence: TGTGCCAGTAGTATCCTTGGAAACACCATATATTTT.

This sequence joins TRBV4-1 and TRBJ1-3, with D possibly matching TRBD1 (6 bases). The CDR3 runs 15 residues. Per germline, CDR1 MGHRA and CDR2 YSYEKL. V lost 4 bases to trimming and J lost 3 bases, with 13 bases between them. As DNA, the CDR3 is TGCGCCAGCAGCCGCCACAGGGAAGGTGGAAACACCATATATTTT. This codes for CASSRHREGGNTIYF.

The chain employs TRBV5-1 and TRBJ1-1, with 8 positions matching TRBD1. Germline CDR1 and CDR2: SGHRS and YFSETQ. The CDR3 is 16 residues long. Germline trimming cut 4 bases from V and 1 base from J; bases unmatched to any gene: 9. CDR3 in amino acids: CASSPQTGGGNTEAFF. As DNA, the CDR3 is TGCGCCAGCAGCCCCCAAACAGGGGGTGGGAACACTGAAGCTTTCTTT. The variable domain in full, with the rest retrieved from reference TRBV5-1 and TRBJ1-1, is KAGVTQTPRYLIKTRGQQVTLSCSPISGHRSVSWYQQTPGQGLQFLFEYFSETQRNKGNFPGRFSGRQFSNSRSEMNVSTLELGDSALYLCASSPQTGGGNTEAFFGQGTRLTVV.

This clone was seen once. The V call is TRBV13, the J call TRBJ2-2; D is possibly TRBD1 (6 bases). Germline V gene sequence: CDR1 PRHDT, CDR2 FYEKMQ (reference sequence). Trimming took 2 bases from V and 4 from J, leaving 11 bases between them. The CDR3 has 15 residues. The CDR3: CASSLSGARTGELFF. As DNA, the CDR3 is TGTGCCAGCAGCTTATCAGGGGCGCGCACCGGGGAGCTGTTTTTT.

Here the CDR3 reads CASGLGFEGTEAFF. Here the CDR3 DNA reads TGTGCTAGTGGTTTGGGGTTCGAGGGCACTGAAGCTTTCTTT. The chain links TRBV12-5 to TRBJ1-1; no firm D call. V was cut by 1 base and J by 4 bases, with 10 bases left in between. Germline V lookup: CDR1 LGHNT, CDR2 FRNRAP. There are 14 residues in the CDR3.

The chain has TRBV6-6 and TRBJ1-5, with 11 bases aligning to TRBD1. Trimming removed 8 bases from V and 4 bases from J; junction bases left unmatched: 7. The length of the CDR3 is 15 residues. The germline CDR1 and CDR2 sequences are MNHNY and SVGAGI (reference sequence). CDR3 DNA: TGTGCCAGCTTTTGGGGACAGGGGGAAAATCAGCCCCAGCATTTT. Protein sequence: CASFWGQGENQPQHF.

The V and J genes are TRBV19 and TRBJ2-6; D gene ambiguous. This CDR3 comprises 15 residues. The germline V gene encodes CDR1 LNHDA and CDR2 SQIVND (reference sequence). V was pared by 3 bases and J by 0 bases, with 6 bases between. CDR3 nucleotide sequence: TGTGCCAGTAGTATCTCCCGCTCTGGGGCCAACGTCCTGACTTTC. Translation gives CASSISRSGANVLTF.

This clone has just one count. The chain joins TRBV6-2 or TRBV6-3 to TRBJ2-5; weak D call: TRBD1 (6 bases). The V gene's germline CDR1 is MNHEY and CDR2 SVGEGT. The CDR3 has 16 residues. V dropped 2 bases and J dropped 4 bases, with 17 bases sitting between them. The CDR3 bases are TGTGCCAGCAGTTACCCAAGCCTTGACAGGACAGAGACCCAGTACTTC. Translated: CASSYPSLDRTETQYF.

This chain joins TRBV28 and TRBJ2-1; 10 nucleotides align to TRBD2. With 3 bases clipped from V and 5 bases from J, the junction kept 4 bases outside the gene matches. Germline CDR1 reads MDHEN; CDR2 reads SYDVKM. The CDR3 spans 15 residues. The CDR3 bases are TGTGCCAGCAGTTTTTGGCTAGCGGGAGACAATGAGCAGTTCTTC. As protein: CASSFWLAGDNEQFF.

The J gene is TRBJ2-2, the V gene TRBV5-8; TRBD1 might be the D (6 bases). V was cut by 4 bases and J by 6 bases, with 13 bases left in between. Germline CDR1 SGHTS, CDR2 YDEGEE. The CDR3 sequence is 14 residues long. The CDR3 here is CASSPRGLAGELFF. CDR3 in DNA: TGTGCCAGCAGCCCCAGGGGTTTGGCCGGGGAGCTGTTTTTT. Looking up the rest from reference TRBV5-8 and TRBJ2-2 gives the full variable domain: EAGVTQSPTHLIKTRGQQATLRCSPISGHTSVYWYQQALGLGLQFLLWYDEGEERNRGNFPPRFSGRQFPNYSSELNVNALELEDSALYLCASSPRGLAGELFFGEGSRLTVL.

The chain combines TRBV6-4 with TRBJ2-1; the match to TRBD1 covers 9 bases. Germline V gene lookup returns CDR1 MRHNA and CDR2 SNTAGT. CDR3 length: 15 amino acids. With V trimmed by 0 bases and J by 8 bases, 5 bases remained unmatched. The CDR3 DNA is TGTGCCAGCAGTGACTCCGGGACAGGGTCACATGAGCAGTTCTTC. Protein product: CASSDSGTGSHEQFF.

V usage is TRBV5-1 and J usage is TRBJ1-1; D ambiguous. The V gene lost 1 base and the J gene lost 1 base, with 14 bases spanning the gap. Germline assignment: CDR1 SGHRS and CDR2 YFSETQ. The CDR3 covers 16 residues. The CDR3 DNA reads as TGCGCCAGCAGCTTGAATCCAGGCCCTCGGAACACTGAAGCTTTCTTT. It yields the protein CASSLNPGPRNTEAFF.

The chain employs TRBV11-3 and TRBJ2-5, with 13 positions matching TRBD2. V lost 5 bases to trimming and J lost 3 bases; unmatched junction nucleotides: 6. Germline CDR1 reads SGHNT; CDR2 reads YENEEA. The CDR3 runs to 16 residues. CDR3 in amino acids: CASSLRGTSGKETQYF. CDR3 in DNA: TGTGCCAGCAGCCTGCGGGGGACTAGCGGGAAAGAGACCCAGTACTTC. The full variable domain, with the rest looked up from reference TRBV11-3 and TRBJ2-5, is EAGVVQSPRYKIIEKKQPVAFWCNPISGHNTLYWYLQNLGQGPELLIRYENEEAVDDSQLPKDRFSAERLKGVDSTLKIQPAELGDSAVYLCASSLRGTSGKETQYFGPGTRLLVL.

This clone has more than one count but fewer than ten. The rearrangement joins TRBV19 to TRBJ2-7; 11 nucleotides match TRBD2. With 4 bases clipped from V and 9 bases from J, the junction kept 8 bases outside the gene matches. Germline CDR1 is LNHDA and CDR2 is SQIVND (reference sequence). The CDR3 runs to 14 residues. The CDR3 coding sequence is TGTGCCAGTAGTAGTTCCGGGACTAGCGGCATGCAGTACTTC. The encoded protein is CASSSSGTSGMQYF. The full variable domain, rest sourced from reference TRBV19 and TRBJ2-7, is DGGITQSPKYLFRKEGQNVTLSCEQNLNHDAMYWYRQDPGQGLRLIYYSQIVNDFQKGDIAEGYSVSREKKESFPLTVTSAQKNPTAFYLCASSSSGTSGMQYFGPGTRLTVT.

The sample holds a few counts of this clone. V is TRBV5-4 and J is TRBJ2-2, with TRBD1 matching 8 bases. The CDR3 totals 17 residues. The J segment lost 1 base and the V segment lost 1 base, leaving 6 bases of the junction unmatched. Germline V CDR1 and CDR2: SGHNT, YYREEE (reference sequence). CDR3 sequence: CASSLIPGTGNTGELFF. In DNA form, the CDR3 reads TGTGCCAGCAGCTTGATTCCCGGGACAGGGAACACCGGGGAGCTGTTTTTT.

The chain uses TRBV19 and TRBJ1-5; TRBD1 matches at 9 bases. Germline V gene data show CDR1 as LNHDA and CDR2 as SQIVND (reference sequence). Trimming removed 2 bases from V and 5 bases from J; junction bases left unmatched: 4. The CDR3 has 15 residues. CDR3 in amino acids: CASSIWTGEDQPQHF. CDR3 coding DNA: TGTGCCAGTAGTATATGGACAGGGGAAGATCAGCCCCAGCATTTT.

The V call is TRBV5-6, the J call TRBJ1-2, with D perhaps TRBD1 (6 bases). The CDR3 totals 15 residues. Germline assignment: CDR1 SGHDT and CDR2 YYEEEE. V gave up 0 bases and J gave up 4 bases, with 13 bases separating them. The CDR3 protein is CASSLAGGGGYGYTF. The DNA of the CDR3 is TGTGCCAGCAGCTTGGCCGGTGGGGGCGGCTATGGCTACACCTTC. Complete variable domain (other parts from reference TRBV5-6 and TRBJ1-2): DAGVTQSPTHLIKTRGQQVTLRCSPKSGHDTVSWYQQALGQGPQFIFQYYEEEERQRGNFPDRFSGHQFPNYSSELNVNALLLGDSALYLCASSLAGGGGYGYTFGSGTRLTVV.

The chain uses TRBV18 and TRBJ1-2; D is ambiguous. V lost 5 bases to trimming and J lost 0 bases, with 10 bases between them. CDR3 length: 14 amino acids. Germline CDR1 reads KGHSH; CDR2 reads LQKENI. The CDR3: CASSGQATNYGYTF. The CDR3 coding sequence is TGTGCCAGCTCAGGGCAGGCCACTAACTATGGCTACACCTTC.

This chain joins TRBV7-8 and TRBJ1-2, with 9 bases matching TRBD1. Germline V gene sequence: CDR1 SGHVS, CDR2 FQNEAQ. Trimming removed 3 bases from V and 2 bases from J; junction bases left unmatched: 1. There are 14 residues in the CDR3. CDR3 loop: CASSLGQGNYGYTF. CDR3 bases: TGTGCCAGCAGCTTGGGACAGGGCAACTATGGCTACACCTTC.

The genes are TRBV7-3 and TRBJ2-1, with 8 nucleotides matching TRBD1. CDR1 SGHTA and CDR2 FQGTGA come from the germline V gene. The CDR3 has 16 amino acids. The V and J ends lost 2 bases and 2 bases, in that order; junction bases with no gene match: 5. The CDR3 DNA sequence: TGTGCCAGCAGCTTAGGGGGGACAGGAGCCTACAATGAGCAGTTCTTC. This sequence encodes CASSLGGTGAYNEQFF.

The chain links TRBV19 to TRBJ1-4; TRBD1 matches at 8 bases. V lost 7 bases, J lost 3 bases, and 4 bases stayed unmatched. The V gene's germline CDR1 is LNHDA and CDR2 SQIVND (reference sequence). There are 14 residues in the CDR3. CDR3 residues: CASTTDRANEKLFF. The CDR3 DNA sequence: TGTGCCAGTACTACGGACAGGGCTAATGAAAAACTGTTTTTT.